In this sample, the clone carrying this TCR beta chain turned up a few times. TCRbeta library construction was performed incorporating unique molecular identifiers. From the PCR reads, TCRdb called clonotypes with MiXCR, one entry per CDR3 protein. The sample consists of a few hundred thousand distinct CDR3 sequences, 10% of them appearing once. The data originate from a study of T-cell reconstitution after alpha-beta-depleted transplantation in children. In germline, CDR1 is SNHLY, CDR2 FYNNEI. CDR3 size: 13 residues. V was shortened by 2 bases and J by 2 bases, with 6 bases between the two germline ends.

This sequence was found in a human donor who donated a stem cell graft to a child with acute lymphoblastic leukemia. This sequence joins TRBV2 and TRBJ1-2, with D possibly matching TRBD1 (5 bases). The source was PBMCs from the stem cell graft donor, collected from the stem cell graft. The CDR3: CASSERQNYGYTF. The CDR3 nucleotides read TGTGCCAGCAGTGAAAGACAGAACTATGGCTACACCTTC.